The 21 T cell receptor beta chains reported below all come from one sample, sequenced in a study of T cells in Graves' hyperthyroidism and ophthalmopathy (dated by TCRdb to the late 2010s). Receptor amplification or capture employed multiplex PCR. Sequenced on an Illumina HiSeq 2000. Amplification of TCR beta CDR3 regions was carried out from RNA transcripts. For the first round of RT-PCR on the TCR CDR3, the HTBI primer set was used together with the Qiagen OneStep RT-PCR kit. TCRdb reworked the public reads: Q25 trimming with fastp, MiXCR clone assembly, productive beta chains retained. For every CDR3 protein sequence, its rows merge into one entry that carries the most common genes and DNA. This sample gives some 550,000 distinct CDR3 sequences in total; 20% to 25% of them show up just once. In total, the top ten clones hold about a quarter of the sample. The source material was blood. These TCRs come from a man in his late teens or twenties with Graves' hyperthyroidism.

This clonotype was seen a handful of times. The chain combines TRBV28 with TRBJ1-2; D call uncertain. Trimming shortened V by 6 bases and J by 2 bases, and 7 bases separated the two germline ends. Per germline, CDR1 MDHEN and CDR2 SYDVKM. The CDR3 has 12 residues. Here the CDR3 DNA reads TGTGCCAGCAGCAAGCAGAACTATGGCTACACCTTC. It codes for CASSKQNYGYTF.

This clonotype was detected only a few times. In DNA, the CDR3 is TGTGCCAGCAGTGAAGATATTAGCGGGGGGGCTCTGGAGACCCAGTACTTC. Amino acid sequence: CASSEDISGGALETQYF. The rearrangement links TRBV6-1 to TRBJ2-5; 11 bases line up with TRBD2. This CDR3 contains 17 residues. Germline V gene sequence: CDR1 MNHNS, CDR2 SASEGT. After removal of 1 base from V and 5 bases from J, the junction contained 9 bases not matched to a gene.

This clonotype was seen repeatedly, ten times or more. The chain is built from TRBV7-2 and TRBJ2-7, with D hard to call. This CDR3 region has 13 residues. Trimming stripped 5 bases from V and 2 bases from J, with 10 bases between. CDR1 and CDR2 (germline): SGHTA, FQGNSA. The CDR3 here is CASSPRVTYEQYF. CDR3 nucleotide sequence: TGTGCCAGCAGCCCTAGAGTCACCTACGAGCAGTACTTC.

This clonotype occurred many times. The rearrangement uses TRBV30 and TRBJ1-1; D is uncertain. CDR1 GTSNPN and CDR2 SVGIG come from the germline V gene (reference sequence). Trimming left V 3 bases short and J 5 bases short, with 7 bases between. There are 11 residues in the CDR3. DNA of the CDR3: TGTGCCTGGAGGCAATTGACTGAAGCTTTCTTT. Protein product: CAWRQLTEAFF.

The V gene is TRBV20-1, the J gene TRBJ1-1; tentatively, D is TRBD1 (6 bases). Between the trimmed V and J ends, which lost 5 bases and 4 bases, there was a span of 20 bases. Germline loops: CDR1 DFQATT, CDR2 SNEGSKA (reference sequence). The CDR3 loop spans 15 amino acids. The CDR3 sequence: CSAGGRGGAGTEAFF. The CDR3 nucleotides are TGCAGTGCTGGCGGCCGGGGGGGCGCAGGCACTGAAGCTTTCTTT.

The chain links TRBV12-3 or TRBV12-4 to TRBJ1-1, with a tentative D call TRBD1 (6 bases). Trimming left V 6 bases short and J 11 bases short, with 19 bases between. The CDR3 consists of 13 residues. The CDR3 region has the DNA TGTGCCAGCAGACTAGGGGGGGCCTGGTTGGCTTTCTTT. Encoded protein: CASRLGGAWLAFF.

This clonotype came up many times. The rearrangement joins TRBV6-6 to TRBJ1-1; 9 nucleotides align to TRBD1. This CDR3 is 14 amino acids long. Germline assignment: CDR1 MNHNY and CDR2 SVGAGI (reference sequence). V lost 0 bases, J lost 4 bases, and 0 bases stayed unmatched. DNA of the CDR3: TGTGCCAGCAGTTACTCGACAGGGGGCACTGAAGCTTTCTTT. Its translation: CASSYSTGGTEAFF.

This clonotype was seen many times. This chain joins TRBV12-3 or TRBV12-4 and TRBJ1-6; D is unclear. This CDR3 contains 12 residues. V lost 4 bases and J 10 bases, leaving 8 bases between the germline ends. For the CDR3, the DNA is TGTGCCAGCAGTTCCCTCCGATCACCCCTCCACTTT. Translating it yields CASSSLRSPLHF.

This clonotype was found many times. The chain employs TRBV2 and TRBJ2-7; TRBD1 might be the D (5 bases). Deletions cut 8 bases from V and 2 bases from J, with 19 bases between. Germline CDR1 and CDR2: SNHLY and FYNNEI. This CDR3 is 15 amino acids long. The CDR3: CASLTIGAPPYEQYF. As DNA, the CDR3 is TGTGCCAGCCTGACAATTGGGGCGCCCCCCTACGAGCAGTACTTC.

In its sample, this clonotype was seen many times. The chain recombines TRBV7-6 with TRBJ2-7; possibly TRBD1 for D (5 bases). The V gene lost 1 base and the J gene lost 6 bases, with 10 bases spanning the gap. The CDR3 totals 13 residues. CDR1 is SGHVS and CDR2 is FNYEAQ in the germline V gene. The DNA for the CDR3 is TGTGCCAGCAGCTTAGTAGGGGTTGGCGAGCAGTACTTC. Amino acids: CASSLVGVGEQYF.

This clonotype came up many times. This chain connects TRBV6-5 to TRBJ1-1, with 8 positions matching TRBD1. V lost 4 bases and J lost 5; bases outside the gene matches: 9. In germline, CDR1 is MNHEY, CDR2 SVGAGI. The CDR3 is made up of 15 amino acids. The CDR3 DNA sequence: TGTGCCAGCAGTTCGCACGGGACAGGAGATACTGAAGCTTTCTTT. Translation: CASSSHGTGDTEAFF.

This clonotype was observed at least ten times. The CDR3: CASSMTGTTYQPQHF. The CDR3 DNA reads TGTGCCAGTAGCATGACAGGGACTACGTATCAGCCCCAGCATTTT. The V gene is TRBV19, the J gene TRBJ1-5; 7 nucleotides match TRBD1. The CDR3 totals 15 residues. Germline assignment: CDR1 LNHDA and CDR2 SQIVND (reference sequence). The V segment lost 6 bases and the J segment 5 bases; nucleotides outside the gene matches: 10.

This clonotype came up many times. The rearrangement joins TRBV11-2 to TRBJ2-5; D not resolved. This CDR3 is 12 amino acids long. From germline, CDR1 is SGHAT and CDR2 FQNNGV. The V gene lost 2 bases and the J gene lost 4 bases, with 5 bases spanning the gap. Here the CDR3 reads CASSLWTETQYF. The CDR3, as DNA: TGTGCCAGCAGCTTATGGACAGAGACCCAGTACTTC.

Many counts were recorded for this clonotype. The chain is built from TRBV11-2 and TRBJ2-2; D uncertain. The CDR3 runs to 19 residues. CDR1 and CDR2 (germline): SGHAT, FQNNGV. Between the trimmed V and J ends, which lost 0 bases and 2 bases, there was a span of 19 bases. For the CDR3, the DNA is TGTGCCAGCAGCTTAGATCTCGTCCTTTACGGCACTAACACCGGGGAGCTGTTTTTT. As protein: CASSLDLVLYGTNTGELFF.

At least ten counts were recorded for this clonotype. The gene calls are TRBV14 and TRBJ1-6, with D perhaps matching TRBD1 (5 bases). V was cut by 0 bases and J by 4 bases, with 13 bases left in between. This CDR3 region has 17 residues. Germline CDR1 reads SGHDN; CDR2 reads FVKESK. The CDR3 here is CASSQDSRGEYNSPLHF. In DNA form, the CDR3 reads TGTGCCAGCAGCCAAGATTCGAGAGGGGAGTATAATTCACCCCTCCACTTT.

The chain is built from TRBV18 and TRBJ2-7; D is possibly TRBD1 (5 bases). The germline CDR1 and CDR2 sequences are KGHSH and LQKENI. CDR3 length: 14 amino acids. Deletions cut 2 bases from V and 3 bases from J, with 11 bases between. The CDR3 reads CASSPVTGSYEQYF. As DNA, the CDR3 is TGTGCCAGCTCACCAGTCACAGGTAGCTACGAGCAGTACTTC.

This clonotype has a count of ten or more. CDR3 residues: CAIMGTGTYEQYF. The CDR3 nucleotides are TGTGCCATCATGGGGACAGGCACCTACGAGCAGTACTTC. The V gene is TRBV10-3, the J gene TRBJ2-7; 8 bases agree with TRBD1. The CDR3 has 13 residues. Germline V lookup: CDR1 ENHRY, CDR2 SYGVKD. Trimming took 7 bases from V and 2 from J; bases not matched to a gene: 4.

The sample holds a few counts of this clonotype. The chain couples TRBV5-1 to TRBJ1-1; 9 bases match TRBD1. CDR3 length: 14 amino acids. J lost 3 bases, V lost 3 bases, and 3 bases had no gene match. The germline V gene encodes CDR1 SGHRS and CDR2 YFSETQ. CDR3 coding DNA: TGCGCCAGCAGCTCCGGACAGGGGTACACTGAAGCTTTCTTT. As protein: CASSSGQGYTEAFF.

J is TRBJ1-5 and V is TRBV28, with D tentatively TRBD1 (5 bases). V lost 2 bases and J lost 3, with 8 bases in between. Germline CDR1 MDHEN, CDR2 SYDVKM. This CDR3 region has 14 residues. The CDR3 nucleotides are TGTGCCAGCAGTTTAGAGACAGCCAATCAGCCCCAGCATTTT. Translating gives CASSLETANQPQHF.

The chain carries TRBV6-5 and TRBJ2-2; weak D call: TRBD2 (7 bases). The CDR3 is made up of 16 amino acids. CDR1 MNHEY and CDR2 SVGAGI come from the germline V gene. Trimming took off 0 bases at V and 4 bases at J, with 12 bases between the two ends. DNA for the CDR3: TGTGCCAGCAGTTACTCGAAGGGGGGGCCCACCGGGGAGCTGTTTTTT. Translated: CASSYSKGGPTGELFF.

This clonotype was observed many times. The rearrangement links TRBV11-2 to TRBJ2-7; D gene unclear. The germline V gene encodes CDR1 SGHAT and CDR2 FQNNGV. V lost 3 bases and J lost 0, with 9 bases in between. The CDR3 covers 14 residues. This CDR3 reads CASSFLRGSYEQYF. CDR3 nucleotide sequence: TGTGCCAGCAGCTTTCTACGTGGCTCCTACGAGCAGTACTTC.